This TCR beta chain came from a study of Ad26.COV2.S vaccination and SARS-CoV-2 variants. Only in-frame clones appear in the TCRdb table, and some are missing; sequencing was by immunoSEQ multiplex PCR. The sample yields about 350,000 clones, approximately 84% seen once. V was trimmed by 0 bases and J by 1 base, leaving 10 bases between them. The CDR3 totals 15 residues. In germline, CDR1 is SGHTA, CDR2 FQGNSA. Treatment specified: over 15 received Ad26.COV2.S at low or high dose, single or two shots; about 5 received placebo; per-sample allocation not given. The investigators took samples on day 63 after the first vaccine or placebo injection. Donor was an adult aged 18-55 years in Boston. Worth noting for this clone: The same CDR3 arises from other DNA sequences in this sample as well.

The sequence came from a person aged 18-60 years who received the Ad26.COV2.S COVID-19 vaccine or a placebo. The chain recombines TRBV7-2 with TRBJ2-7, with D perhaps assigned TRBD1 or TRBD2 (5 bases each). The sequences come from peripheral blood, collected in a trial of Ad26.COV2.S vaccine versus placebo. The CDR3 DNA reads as TGTGCCAGCAGCTTAGCCGGGACGGCTTCCTACGAGCAGTACTTC. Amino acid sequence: CASSLAGTASYEQYF.